The 19 T cell receptor beta chains below come from one sample, sequenced in a study of T-cell memory formation after mild COVID-19. Using its own MiXCR run on the 5' RACE reads, TCRdb lists one record per CDR3 protein. Among around 320,000 distinct CDR3 sequences listed, 25% to 30% were seen once. The material sequenced was PBMCs or a T cell subset sorted from them (not recorded which). The receptors were gathered from an adult woman who had mild COVID-19 (a few samples of this study predate the infection). Cell type and time point are not known.

This clonotype was detected only a few times. V gene TRBV27 combines with J gene TRBJ2-1, with D possibly TRBD2 on 5 matching bases. This CDR3 has 11 residues. The germline V gene encodes CDR1 MNHEY and CDR2 SMNVEV (reference sequence). Trimming removed 6 bases from V and 10 bases from J, with 10 bases in between. CDR3: CASSEGREQFF. Here the CDR3 DNA reads TGTGCCAGCAGCGAGGGCAGGGAGCAGTTCTTC.

This clonotype occurred a few times. CDR3 protein: CATRTGKVDGYTF. Here the CDR3 DNA reads TGTGCCACCAGGACAGGGAAGGTGGATGGCTACACCTTC. V and J are TRBV24-1 and TRBJ1-2; 7 positions agree with TRBD1. In germline, CDR1 is KGHDR, CDR2 SFDVKD. There are 13 residues in the CDR3. With 7 bases clipped from V and 6 bases from J, the junction kept 7 bases outside the gene matches.

This clonotype has only a few counts. The chain carries TRBV13 and TRBJ1-6; no reliable D call. Germline V CDR1 and CDR2: PRHDT, FYEKMQ (reference sequence). The CDR3 contains 12 residues. Trimming shortened V by 3 bases and J by 7 bases, and 4 bases separated the two germline ends. The CDR3 sequence is CASSFWNSPLHF. The DNA of the CDR3 is TGTGCCAGCAGCTTCTGGAATTCACCCCTCCACTTT.

The chain couples TRBV3-1 to TRBJ1-1, with D possibly matching TRBD1 (5 bases). Germline-derived CDR1 and CDR2 are LGHDT and YNNKEL (reference sequence). Trimming left V 4 bases short and J 0 bases short, with 12 bases between. CDR3 length equals 15 residues. The CDR3 here is CASSPAGHLNTEAFF. The CDR3 DNA is TGTGCCAGCAGCCCAGCAGGACATCTGAACACTGAAGCTTTCTTT.

CDR3 sequence: CAWSVAVLNTGELFF. CDR3 in DNA: TGTGCCTGGAGTGTAGCGGTACTGAACACCGGGGAGCTGTTTTTT. The gene calls are TRBV30 and TRBJ2-2, with a possible D match to TRBD2 (5 bases). This CDR3 is built from 15 residues. The germline V gene encodes CDR1 GTSNPN and CDR2 SVGIG (reference sequence). V dropped 0 bases and J dropped 1 base, with 9 bases sitting between them.

In its sample, this clonotype was seen many times. V is TRBV12-3 or TRBV12-4 and J is TRBJ2-7, with D possibly being TRBD1 (5 bases). V was cut by 4 bases and J by 6 bases, with 25 bases left in between. The CDR3 runs 17 residues. The CDR3 is CASSSPPTATLSREQYF. DNA for the CDR3: TGTGCCAGCAGTTCCCCTCCGACAGCCACCCTGTCACGCGAGCAGTACTTC.

J is TRBJ1-5 and V is TRBV20-1, with D perhaps TRBD1 (5 bases). The CDR3 contains 13 residues. Per the germline V gene, CDR1 is DFQATT and CDR2 is SNEGSKA (reference sequence). The ends were cut back, 5 bases at V and 0 bases at J, with 8 bases in the middle. CDR3 protein: CSAHRSSNQPQHF. The CDR3 nucleotides are TGCAGTGCTCACAGGAGTAGCAATCAGCCCCAGCATTTT.

This chain uses TRBV10-3 with TRBJ2-3, with D perhaps TRBD1 or TRBD2 (5 bases each). Trimming cost V 3 bases and J 3 bases, with 13 bases left between them. The germline V gene encodes CDR1 ENHRY and CDR2 SYGVKD. The CDR3 totals 15 residues. The CDR3 is CAISDPGTRTDTQYF. The CDR3 DNA reads as TGTGCCATCAGTGACCCCGGGACCCGAACAGATACGCAGTATTTT.

The V gene is TRBV7-2, the J gene TRBJ1-5, with 9 bases matching TRBD1. Germline V gives CDR1 SGHTA, CDR2 FQGNSA. The length of the CDR3 is 14 residues. Losses at the gene ends were 4 bases for V and 8 bases for J; bases not matched to a gene: 6. The CDR3 sequence: CASSSGTGRKPQHF. In DNA form, the CDR3 reads TGTGCCAGCAGCTCCGGGACAGGGAGGAAGCCCCAGCATTTT.

CDR3 sequence (DNA): TGTGCCAGTAGTCTTCACCCGGGACAGGGGTTCTACGAGCAGTACTTC. It yields the protein CASSLHPGQGFYEQYF. The chain employs TRBV19 and TRBJ2-5; TRBD1 matches at 10 bases. Gene TRBJ2-7 matches the end of the DNA better, so the J call may be wrong. CDR1 LNHDA and CDR2 SQIVND come from the germline V gene (reference sequence). The CDR3 covers 16 residues.

Here the CDR3 reads CASRGPGSYEQYF. As DNA, the CDR3 is TGTGCCAGCAGGGGGCCGGGGTCCTACGAGCAGTACTTC. The genes are TRBV12-3 or TRBV12-4 and TRBJ2-7; D might be TRBD1 or TRBD2, each matching 5 bases. V was trimmed by 6 bases and J by 1 base, leaving 10 bases between them. The CDR3 runs 13 residues.

The rearrangement joins TRBV7-9 to TRBJ2-6, with 9 bases fitting TRBD1. The CDR3 runs 20 residues. The ends lost 3 bases at V and 0 bases at J; junction bases unmatched: 12. Germline V gene sequence: CDR1 SEHNR, CDR2 FQNEAQ (reference sequence). The CDR3 region has the DNA TGTGCCAGCAGCTTGAAGACAACAGGGGGCGGTAGCTCTGGGGCCAACGTCCTGACTTTC. This translates into CASSLKTTGGGSSGANVLTF.

In this sample, this clonotype turned up many times. The J gene is TRBJ2-7, the V gene TRBV7-9, with D tentatively TRBD2 (6 bases). Trimming stripped 1 base from V and 5 bases from J, with 6 bases between. Germline V lookup: CDR1 SEHNR, CDR2 FQNEAQ (reference sequence). The CDR3 spans 12 residues. CDR3 nucleotides: TGTGCCAGCAGCTTAGGGACTAACGAGCAGTACTTC. Amino acids: CASSLGTNEQYF.

The chain combines TRBV9 with TRBJ2-1; D is possibly TRBD1 or TRBD2 (5 bases each). The CDR3 totals 16 residues. Germline assignment: CDR1 SGDLS and CDR2 YYNGEE. V was clipped by 7 bases and J by 5 bases, with 22 bases between them. The CDR3 region has the DNA TGTGCCAGCCGCTGTGAGAGGGGTGGGTGCGACAATGAGCAGTTCTTC. Protein product: CASRCERGGCDNEQFF. The full variable domain, its missing parts supplied by reference TRBV9 and TRBJ2-1, is DSGVTQTPKHLITATGQRVTLRCSPRSGDLSVYWYQQSLDQGLQFLIQYYNGEERAKGNILERFSAQQFPDLHSELNLSSLELGDSALYFCASRCERGGCDNEQFFGPGTRLTVL.

The chain links TRBV20-1 to TRBJ1-2, with D possibly being TRBD1 (6 bases). The CDR3 has 13 residues. The germline V gene encodes CDR1 DFQATT and CDR2 SNEGSKA (reference sequence). V lost 5 bases and J lost 4, with 14 bases in between. The CDR3 spells CSAGSTGLYGYTF. As DNA, the CDR3 is TGCAGTGCTGGCTCGACAGGTCTCTATGGCTACACCTTC.

In this sample, this clonotype turned up a few times. V gene TRBV6-2 or TRBV6-3 combines with J gene TRBJ1-5, with a tentative D call TRBD1 (6 bases). Germline V gene lookup returns CDR1 MNHEY and CDR2 SVGEGT. This CDR3 region has 14 residues. The germline V and J ends were trimmed by 9 bases and 0 bases, with 12 bases remaining between them. The CDR3: CASRGQYSNQPQHF. The CDR3 DNA is TGTGCCAGTCGTGGACAGTATAGCAATCAGCCCCAGCATTTT.

J is TRBJ1-1 and V is TRBV5-1; the match to TRBD1 covers 10 bases. Per the germline V gene, CDR1 is SGHRS and CDR2 is YFSETQ. V was clipped by 3 bases and J by 0 bases; unmatched bases: 5. The CDR3 length is 16 residues. The CDR3 reads CASSWGTGAMNTEAFF. CDR3 bases: TGCGCCAGCAGCTGGGGGACAGGGGCTATGAACACTGAAGCTTTCTTT.

This clonotype was observed a few times. The CDR3 nucleotides are TGCGCCAGCAGCTTCGGATCAGGACCTTACACAGATACGCAGTATTTT. This gives the protein CASSFGSGPYTDTQYF. The chain carries TRBV5-1 and TRBJ2-3; D not certain. This CDR3 is built from 16 residues. Per the germline V gene, CDR1 is SGHRS and CDR2 is YFSETQ. Deletions cut 2 bases from V and 2 bases from J, with 15 bases between.

This clonotype has at least ten counts. The chain employs TRBV7-2 and TRBJ1-4; 9 nucleotides align to TRBD1. The V gene end was trimmed by 2 bases and the J gene end by 5 bases; junction bases not matched to a gene: 3. Germline CDR1 is SGHTA and CDR2 is FQGNSA. The CDR3 is 15 residues long. CDR3 region: CASSLRGTGNEKLFF. DNA for the CDR3: TGTGCCAGCAGCTTACGCGGGACAGGGAATGAAAAACTGTTTTTT.